Below, 8 T cell receptor beta chains from the same sample are listed, as sequenced in a study of CD8+ T cells in alopecia areata. The sequencing template was cDNA reverse transcribed from extracted RNA. TCRdb's table, derived via immunoSEQ multiplex PCR, lists solely in-frame clones and lacks some. The data show more than 140,000 clones, about 88% seen once. Treatment given: oral pan-JAK inhibitor, 5-10 mg twice daily. Source: CD8+ T cells sorted from blood, taken at week 4, from a patient treated with tofacitinib. All receptors derive from a human donor with alopecia areata.

This rearrangement joins TRBV5-6 to TRBJ1-1, with TRBD1 identical over 9 bases. The V gene's germline CDR1 is SGHDT and CDR2 YYEEEE. This CDR3 spans 17 amino acids. J lost 5 bases, V lost 6 bases, and 17 bases had no gene match. DNA for the CDR3: TGTGCCAGCACCCAGATAAGGGACAGGGTGTGGAGGACTGAAGCTTTCTTT. It specifies CASTQIRDRVWRTEAFF.

This clone was observed a handful of times. This chain joins TRBV6-6 and TRBJ2-2, with D tentatively TRBD2 (6 bases). V lost 5 bases and J lost 8, with 18 bases in between. The CDR3 sequence is 15 residues long. Germline V lookup: CDR1 MNHNY, CDR2 SVGAGI (reference sequence). CDR3 coding DNA: TGTGCCAGCAGTGCCGTAGCGGAGCTTCTAGGGGAGCTGTTTTTT. Translated, it gives CASSAVAELLGELFF.

This clone showed up just a few times. The V gene is TRBV2, the J gene TRBJ2-7; D is unclear. Per the germline V gene, CDR1 is SNHLY and CDR2 is FYNNEI. The CDR3 sequence is 14 residues long. V lost 4 bases and J 5 bases, leaving 15 bases between the germline ends. This CDR3 is CASSAGTKTDEQYF. The CDR3 DNA follows: TGTGCCAGCAGTGCAGGAACCAAAACGGACGAGCAGTACTTC.

The chain couples TRBV7-9 to TRBJ2-7, with D unclear. Per the germline V gene, CDR1 is SEHNR and CDR2 is FQNEAQ (reference sequence). With 3 bases removed from V and 1 base from J, the gap between germline ends came to 7 bases. The CDR3 length is 13 residues. The CDR3 here is CASSFDGSYEQYF. In DNA form, the CDR3 reads TGTGCCAGCAGCTTTGACGGATCCTACGAGCAGTACTTC.

The chain is built from TRBV7-9 and TRBJ2-1; D gene unclear. The V gene's germline CDR1 is SEHNR and CDR2 FQNEAQ (reference sequence). V was trimmed by 4 bases and J by 5 bases, leaving 15 bases between them. CDR3 length: 15 residues. The chain's CDR3 is CASSWSRARNNEQFF. CDR3 coding DNA: TGTGCCAGCAGCTGGAGTCGGGCCCGAAACAATGAGCAGTTCTTC.

The chain is built from TRBV27 and TRBJ2-7; D gene uncertain. Looked up from germline, CDR1 is MNHEY and CDR2 is SMNVEV (reference sequence). The V and J ends lost 9 bases and 3 bases respectively, with 3 bases between them. This CDR3 region has 9 residues. CDR3 sequence (DNA): TGTGCCAGTTTCTACGAGCAGTACTTC. The encoded protein is CASFYEQYF.

This rearrangement joins TRBV27 to TRBJ1-1; D is unresolved. Germline lookup yields CDR1 MNHEY and CDR2 SMNVEV (reference sequence). The CDR3 covers 14 residues. Deletions cut 6 bases from V and 1 base from J, with 12 bases between. In DNA, the CDR3 is TGTGCCAGCAGCCCCAGGACCTCGAACACTGAAGCTTTCTTT. It encodes CASSPRTSNTEAFF.

The chain has TRBV29-1 and TRBJ1-2; 7 bases map to TRBD1. The ends lost 4 bases at V and 7 bases at J; junction bases unmatched: 6. This CDR3 is built from 12 residues. Germline CDR1 reads SQVTM; CDR2 reads ANQGSEA. Here the CDR3 reads CSVGPTGAGYTF. The CDR3 nucleotides read TGCAGCGTTGGTCCCACAGGGGCTGGCTACACCTTC.